One sample yielded the 26 T cell receptor beta chains listed below, sequenced in a study of blood T cell repertoires in COVID-19. Libraries were prepared by immunoSEQ multiplex PCR; TCRdb keeps only in-frame clonotypes and omits some of them. The data contain 35,000 to 50,000 clones, about four fifths of them singletons. The sequenced sample was peripheral blood. Source of these receptors: a man aged 45-60 years with active or convalescent COVID-19.

This clone showed up just a few times. In DNA, the CDR3 is TGTGCCAGCAGCGCTGGAGGCAGAGGGTCCGACGAGCAGTACTTC. Translation gives CASSAGGRGSDEQYF. The chain carries TRBV9 and TRBJ2-7, with D possibly TRBD2 on 5 matching bases. The germline V gene has CDR1 SGDLS and CDR2 YYNGEE. With 3 bases removed from V and 5 bases from J, the gap between germline ends came to 18 bases. The CDR3 runs to 15 residues.

The CDR3 bases are TGTGCCAGTAGCTTTAAACAGGGGGCAGTTCAGCCCCAGCATTTT. Translation: CASSFKQGAVQPQHF. V usage is TRBV19 and J usage is TRBJ1-5, with TRBD1 matching 9 bases. After removal of 6 bases from V and 6 bases from J, the junction contained 9 bases not matched to a gene. Per the germline V gene, CDR1 is LNHDA and CDR2 is SQIVND (reference sequence). This CDR3 comprises 15 residues.

CDR3 amino acids: CASSDSDRGTEAFF. CDR3 in DNA: TGTGCCAGCAGTGACTCCGACAGGGGCACTGAAGCTTTCTTT. The rearrangement uses TRBV6-4 and TRBJ1-1, with 8 bases identical to TRBD1. This CDR3 comprises 14 residues. Trimming at V came to 0 bases and at J to 4 bases, leaving 1 base not matched to a gene. CDR1 MRHNA and CDR2 SNTAGT come from the germline V gene.

V usage is TRBV11-2 and J usage is TRBJ2-5, with TRBD2 matching over 15 bases. CDR1 is SGHAT, CDR2 FQNNGV, per germline. The ends lost 1 base at V and 5 bases at J; junction bases unmatched: 5. The CDR3 contains 17 residues. DNA of the CDR3: TGTGCCAGCAGCTTAGGGACTAGCGGGGGGGCAATGGAGACCCAGTACTTC. Translated: CASSLGTSGGAMETQYF. Using reference TRBV11-2 and TRBJ2-5 for the parts outside the CDR3, the full variable domain is EAGVAQSPRYKIIEKRQSVAFWCNPISGHATLYWYQQILGQGPKLLIQFQNNGVVDDSQLPKDRFSAERLKGVDSTLKIQPAKLEDSAVYLCASSLGTSGGAMETQYFGPGTRLLVL.

This sequence joins TRBV2 and TRBJ1-5, with a possible D match to TRBD1 (5 bases). The CDR3 covers 17 residues. CDR1 and CDR2 (germline): SNHLY, FYNNEI. V was shortened by 7 bases and J by 2 bases, with 21 bases between the two germline ends. CDR3 DNA sequence: TGTGCCAGCACCTCACCAGGCGGGGGAGTTGGCAATCAGCCCCAGCATTTT. Translated, it gives CASTSPGGGVGNQPQHF.

This chain links TRBV29-1 with TRBJ2-5; possibly TRBD2 for D (5 bases). This CDR3 comprises 12 residues. Germline lookup yields CDR1 SQVTM and CDR2 ANQGSEA. Between the trimmed V and J ends, which lost 7 bases and 5 bases, there was a span of 14 bases. The DNA for the CDR3 is TGCAGCGGCCGGACTGTGGGGGAGACCCAGTACTTC. As protein: CSGRTVGETQYF.

The chain has TRBV5-6 and TRBJ1-6, with D perhaps TRBD1 (6 bases). Germline-derived CDR1 and CDR2 are SGHDT and YYEEEE. The V and J ends lost 3 bases and 10 bases respectively, with 23 bases between them. CDR3 size: 17 residues. This chain's CDR3 is CASSSRGTWLLGSPLHF. The DNA of the CDR3 is TGTGCCAGCAGCTCAAGGGGGACATGGCTCCTTGGCTCACCCCTCCACTTT.

This clone was seen a few times. As DNA, the CDR3 is TGTGCCAGTAGTAGGACAGCCATGGGTGAAGCTTTCTTT. It encodes CASSRTAMGEAFF. The J gene is TRBJ1-1, the V gene TRBV19; TRBD1 is a possible D gene (6 bases). The V and J ends lost 4 bases and 7 bases respectively, with 13 bases between them. Germline V CDR1 and CDR2: LNHDA, SQIVND (reference sequence). There are 13 residues in the CDR3.

V gene TRBV28 combines with J gene TRBJ1-2, with D possibly matching TRBD1 (5 bases). There are 12 residues in the CDR3. The germline V gene encodes CDR1 MDHEN and CDR2 SYDVKM. V was pared by 10 bases and J by 5 bases, with 14 bases between. The CDR3 here is CATEGGVYGYTF. CDR3 DNA sequence: TGTGCCACCGAGGGAGGGGTTTATGGCTACACCTTC.

This clone was recorded a few times. J is TRBJ1-4 and V is TRBV28; 9 bases align to TRBD1. The CDR3 is made up of 14 amino acids. Per the germline V gene, CDR1 is MDHEN and CDR2 is SYDVKM. J lost 7 bases, V lost 7 bases, and 7 bases had no gene match. CDR3 region: CASTSGTGIEKLFF. The CDR3 DNA follows: TGTGCCAGCACTTCCGGGACAGGGATTGAAAAACTGTTTTTT.

This clone came up once. The J gene is TRBJ2-1, the V gene TRBV15, with 8 bases fitting TRBD2. The ends lost 3 bases at V and 8 bases at J; junction bases unmatched: 6. Germline loops: CDR1 LNHNV, CDR2 YYDKDF (reference sequence). The CDR3 length is 14 residues. The CDR3 here is CATSSPGGADEQFF. The CDR3 DNA is TGTGCCACCAGCAGCCCCGGGGGGGCGGATGAGCAGTTCTTC.

The chain combines TRBV7-3 with TRBJ1-1; D may be TRBD1 (6 bases). This CDR3 spans 14 amino acids. CDR1 and CDR2 from the germline V gene are SGHTA and FQGTGA. V lost 5 bases to trimming and J lost 0 bases, with 10 bases between them. The CDR3 region is CASSHREMNTEAFF. The DNA of the CDR3 is TGTGCCAGCAGCCACAGGGAAATGAACACTGAAGCTTTCTTT.

V is TRBV9 and J is TRBJ1-2, with 8 bases lining up with TRBD1. Per the germline V gene, CDR1 is SGDLS and CDR2 is YYNGEE. The ends lost 0 bases at V and 7 bases at J; junction bases unmatched: 5. The CDR3 loop spans 14 amino acids. The CDR3 nucleotides are TGTGCCAGCAGCGTAGATACAGGGGGGGGTGGCTACACCTTC. Translation: CASSVDTGGGGYTF.

This chain connects TRBV18 to TRBJ1-2; TRBD1 matches at 10 bases. Germline V lookup: CDR1 KGHSH, CDR2 LQKENI. V shed 4 bases and J 5 bases; nucleotides not matched to a gene: 7. The length of the CDR3 is 15 residues. CDR3 loop: CASSRQGALIYGYTF. The CDR3 DNA sequence: TGTGCCAGCTCACGACAGGGGGCACTGATATATGGCTACACCTTC. The entire variable domain, with the rest obtained from reference TRBV18 and TRBJ1-2, is as follows: NAGVMQNPRHLVRRRGQEARLRCSPMKGHSHVYWYRQLPEEGLKFMVYLQKENIIDESGMPKERFSAEFPKEGPSILRIQQVVRGDSAAYFCASSRQGALIYGYTFGSGTRLTVV.

The chain carries TRBV2 and TRBJ2-1, with TRBD1 as a possible D gene (5 bases). CDR1 and CDR2 from the germline V gene are SNHLY and FYNNEI. This CDR3 comprises 13 residues. Trimming shortened V by 2 bases and J by 5 bases, and 7 bases separated the two germline ends. CDR3 amino acids: CASSERRDNEQFF. The CDR3 nucleotides are TGTGCCAGCAGTGAACGCAGGGACAATGAGCAGTTCTTC.

This clone was found a few times. The chain's CDR3 is CASSEDSNTEAFF. DNA of the CDR3: TGTGCCAGCAGCGAGGACAGCAACACTGAAGCTTTCTTT. V and J are TRBV9 and TRBJ1-1; D perhaps matches TRBD1 (6 bases). Trimming pared 3 bases from V and 2 bases from J, leaving 8 bases between. This CDR3 contains 13 residues. Germline V gene sequence: CDR1 SGDLS, CDR2 YYNGEE.

V gene TRBV7-2 combines with J gene TRBJ2-7, with D perhaps TRBD1 (5 bases). The CDR3 length is 13 residues. CDR1 is SGHTA and CDR2 is FQGNSA in the germline V gene. Trimming removed 8 bases at V and 2 bases at J, with 13 bases between. The CDR3 here is CASGAGPPYEQYF. The CDR3 region has the DNA TGTGCCAGCGGGGCAGGCCCCCCCTACGAGCAGTACTTC.

The chain recombines TRBV6-1 with TRBJ1-1, with 8 bases lining up with TRBD1. This CDR3 has 14 amino acids. Germline assignment: CDR1 MNHNS and CDR2 SASEGT. J lost 6 bases, V lost 3 bases, and 6 bases had no gene match. The CDR3 loop reads CASSDNRGFAEAFF. The CDR3 DNA reads TGTGCCAGCAGTGACAACAGGGGGTTCGCTGAAGCTTTCTTT.

Only one count was recorded for this clone. This sequence joins TRBV13 and TRBJ2-4; D unresolved. The CDR3 is 15 residues long. From germline, CDR1 is PRHDT and CDR2 FYEKMQ (reference sequence). Trimming pared 3 bases from V and 1 base from J, leaving 10 bases between. The CDR3: CASSFGTAAKNIQYF. CDR3 sequence (DNA): TGTGCCAGCAGCTTCGGCACAGCTGCCAAAAACATTCAGTACTTC. Supplemented by reference TRBV13 and TRBJ2-4, the full variable domain reads AAGVIQSPRHLIKEKRETATLKCYPIPRHDTVYWYQQGPGQDPQFLISFYEKMQSDKGSIPDRFSAQQFSDYHSELNMSSLELGDSALYFCASSFGTAAKNIQYFGAGTRLSVL.

The V and J genes are TRBV3-1 (or the pseudogene TRBV3-2) and TRBJ2-3; 9 nucleotides align to TRBD2. With V trimmed by 4 bases and J by 2 bases, 7 bases remained unmatched. Germline lookup yields CDR1 LGHDT and CDR2 YNNKEL (reference sequence). The CDR3 is 16 amino acids. DNA for the CDR3: TGTGCCAGCAGCCGAGAACTAGCGGGCTACACAGATACGCAGTATTTT. Translating it yields CASSRELAGYTDTQYF.

This clone was seen just once. The chain recombines TRBV24-1 with TRBJ1-5; D remains ambiguous. Trimming took 4 bases from V and 4 from J, leaving 4 bases between them. Germline assignment: CDR1 KGHDR and CDR2 SFDVKD. This CDR3 has 12 amino acids. The CDR3 bases are TGTGCCACCAGTGACCCGAATCAGCCCCAGCATTTT. Amino acid sequence: CATSDPNQPQHF.

CDR3 sequence (DNA): TGTGCCAGCAGCCACAGGGCGGGGGGGATGCCAGATACGCAGTATTTT. It codes for CASSHRAGGMPDTQYF. The chain recombines TRBV11-3 with TRBJ2-3; the match to TRBD2 covers 9 bases. Germline V gene lookup returns CDR1 SGHNT and CDR2 YENEEA. Trimming at V came to 5 bases and at J to 4 bases, leaving 10 bases not matched to a gene. This CDR3 has 16 residues. Using reference TRBV11-3 and TRBJ2-3 for the parts outside the CDR3, the full variable domain is EAGVVQSPRYKIIEKKQPVAFWCNPISGHNTLYWYLQNLGQGPELLIRYENEEAVDDSQLPKDRFSAERLKGVDSTLKIQPAELGDSAVYLCASSHRAGGMPDTQYFGPGTRLTVL.

V usage is TRBV9 and J usage is TRBJ2-4, with 8 positions matching TRBD2. Germline V gives CDR1 SGDLS, CDR2 YYNGEE. The CDR3 spans 12 residues. V lost 3 bases, J lost 7 bases, and 0 bases stayed unmatched. CDR3 in DNA: TGTGCCAGCAGCGCGGGGGGGAACATTCAGTACTTC. Residues: CASSAGGNIQYF.

This sequence joins TRBV12-5 and TRBJ2-7; D perhaps matches TRBD2 (6 bases). Germline V lookup: CDR1 LGHNT, CDR2 FRNRAP. This CDR3 has 17 amino acids. Trimming shortened V by 0 bases and J by 2 bases, and 17 bases separated the two germline ends. For the CDR3, the DNA is TGTGCTAGTGGTTTGGTACGGGAGACAGACGCGGCCTACGAGCAGTACTTC. Translating gives CASGLVRETDAAYEQYF.

The chain links TRBV19 to TRBJ1-1; D is perhaps TRBD1 (5 bases). Germline CDR1 is LNHDA and CDR2 is SQIVND (reference sequence). The CDR3 spans 14 residues. V lost 9 bases to trimming and J lost 0 bases, with 14 bases between them. CDR3 sequence (DNA): TGTGCCAGCAAGTTAGACAGCATGAACACTGAAGCTTTCTTT. This codes for CASKLDSMNTEAFF.

The genes are TRBV29-1 and TRBJ1-1; D is unresolved. Per the germline V gene, CDR1 is SQVTM and CDR2 is ANQGSEA. The CDR3 is 15 amino acids. Trimming stripped 1 base from V and 1 base from J, with 13 bases between. In DNA, the CDR3 is TGCAGCGTTGAAGTCTGGGCCGCAACGAACACTGAAGCTTTCTTT. Translating it yields CSVEVWAATNTEAFF.